Sequencing of this TCR beta chain was carried out in a study of identical twins. TCRdb called the 5' RACE reads again in MiXCR, with one record for every CDR3 protein. Of approximately 350,000 distinct CDR3 sequences listed, 9% to 15% are singletons. The trim removed 4 bases at V and 5 bases at J, leaving 3 bases unmatched. Germline V gene lookup returns CDR1 SGHTA and CDR2 FQGTGA. The CDR3 covers 15 residues. Overall study findings and caveats: Cord blood's abundant beta clonotypes had fewer insertions, unlike memory repertoires. With beta out-of-frame sequences, excess sharing by twins was weaker.

The sample holds many counts of this clonotype. Its antigen remains unidentified. The same sample was also used in a study of yellow fever vaccine responses in identical twins. Per that paper: Reportedly, the response of twins' T cells to the vaccine seemed partly convergent, partly personalized.

The chain uses TRBV7-3 and TRBJ2-3, with 13 bases that match TRBD2. The sequence came from a young woman in good health. Sequencing was done on a sample of CD8+ T cells sorted from blood. CDR3 residues: CASSWTSGSLDTQYF. Written as DNA, the CDR3 is TGTGCCAGCAGCTGGACTAGCGGGAGTCTAGATACGCAGTATTTT.